The 19 T cell receptor beta chains given below trace back to one sample, sequenced in a study of vaccination effects on CD4 cells after COVID-19. Only in-frame clones appear in the TCRdb table, and some are missing; sequencing was by immunoSEQ multiplex PCR. The table shows about 74,000 clones, with around 77% occurring only once. Researchers isolated CD4+ T cells once approximately eleven days of culture had elapsed. What these receptors recognize is not known. The sequenced sample was CD4+ T cells from PBMCs cultured without peptide, obtained before COVID-19 vaccination. The receptors originated from a human donor who received a COVID-19 vaccine.

The DNA for the CDR3 is TGTGCCAGCAGCCGAGTTTTAAAAGAGACCCAGTACTTC. This codes for CASSRVLKETQYF. This sequence joins TRBV12-3 or TRBV12-4 and TRBJ2-5; D not certain. V was trimmed by 6 bases and J by 3 bases, leaving 11 bases between them. The CDR3 sequence is 13 residues long.

The chain employs TRBV27 and TRBJ1-6; possibly TRBD1 for D (5 bases). The V end was cut by 3 bases, the J end by 10 bases, with 10 bases between. Germline lookup yields CDR1 MNHEY and CDR2 SMNVEV (reference sequence). There are 13 residues in the CDR3. CDR3 amino acids: CASSFFGDSPLHF. The CDR3 nucleotides are TGTGCCAGCAGTTTTTTCGGGGACTCACCCCTCCACTTT.

V usage is TRBV4-1 and J usage is TRBJ1-5, with D unresolved. Germline V CDR1 and CDR2: MGHRA, YSYEKL. Trimming left V 1 base short and J 3 bases short, with 10 bases between. The CDR3 totals 15 residues. CDR3 bases: TGCGCCAGCAGCCAAGTTTTTATCAACAATCAGCCCCAGCATTTT. Amino acids: CASSQVFINNQPQHF.

This clone was recorded only once. This chain links TRBV30 with TRBJ2-1; 7 positions agree with TRBD2. The CDR3 has 12 amino acids. V was pared by 4 bases and J by 7 bases, with 4 bases of the junction left unmatched. Germline CDR1 reads GTSNPN; CDR2 reads SVGIG (reference sequence). DNA of the CDR3: TGTGCCTGGACCGGGGGGTGGAATGAGCAGTTCTTC. It yields the protein CAWTGGWNEQFF.

The chain carries TRBV6-5 and TRBJ2-4; no firm D call. In germline, CDR1 is MNHEY, CDR2 SVGAGI. This CDR3 is built from 14 residues. V shed 6 bases and J shed 0 bases, with 9 bases lying between them. In DNA, the CDR3 is TGTGCCAGCAGCCTAGTCCTAGCCAAAAACATTCAGTACTTC. Translating it yields CASSLVLAKNIQYF.

This clone was seen a handful of times. CDR3 loop: CASSRPTGGTEAFF. CDR3 nucleotide sequence: TGTGCCAGCTCACGTCCGACGGGGGGGACTGAAGCTTTCTTT. The rearrangement uses TRBV18 and TRBJ1-1; a weak D match, TRBD1 (5 bases). Deletions cut 4 bases from V and 5 bases from J, with 14 bases between. The length of the CDR3 is 14 residues. Germline-derived CDR1 and CDR2 are KGHSH and LQKENI. The full variable domain, with the rest looked up from reference TRBV18 and TRBJ1-1, is NAGVMQNPRHLVRRRGQEARLRCSPMKGHSHVYWYRQLPEEGLKFMVYLQKENIIDESGMPKERFSAEFPKEGPSILRIQQVVRGDSAAYFCASSRPTGGTEAFFGQGTRLTVV.

The V gene is TRBV19, the J gene TRBJ1-4; 10 positions agree with TRBD1. Per the germline V gene, CDR1 is LNHDA and CDR2 is SQIVND (reference sequence). The CDR3 spans 15 residues. J lost 4 bases, V lost 3 bases, and 2 bases had no gene match. The CDR3 loop reads CASSIGTGVNEKLFF. CDR3 nucleotides: TGTGCCAGTAGTATTGGGACAGGGGTTAATGAAAAACTGTTTTTT.

This clone came up many times. This rearrangement joins TRBV12-5 to TRBJ2-4, with D perhaps TRBD1 (6 bases). Looked up from germline, CDR1 is LGHNT and CDR2 is FRNRAP. The CDR3 contains 16 residues. Trimming left V 5 bases short and J 0 bases short, with 14 bases between. The CDR3 coding sequence is TGTGCTAGTGGTCCTACAGGGTCGCTAGCCAAAAACATTCAGTACTTC. The encoded protein is CASGPTGSLAKNIQYF.

This rearrangement joins TRBV7-3 to TRBJ2-3; 12 bases map to TRBD2. CDR1 SGHTA and CDR2 FQGTGA come from the germline V gene. The length of the CDR3 is 17 residues. Losses at the gene ends were 5 bases for V and 1 base for J; bases not matched to a gene: 7. CDR3 loop: CASSGSSGGAGTDTQYF. DNA for the CDR3: TGTGCCAGCAGCGGCTCTAGCGGGGGGGCCGGCACAGATACGCAGTATTTT.

A note on this clone: This same CDR3 is encoded by further DNA sequences in the sample. The J gene is TRBJ1-5, the V gene TRBV3-1 (or the pseudogene TRBV3-2); D perhaps matches TRBD1 (5 bases). The CDR3 extends over 14 amino acids. Germline loops: CDR1 LGHDT, CDR2 YNNKEL (reference sequence). Trimming shortened V by 1 base and J by 4 bases, and 8 bases separated the two germline ends. The CDR3 DNA reads TGTGCCAGCAGCCAAGGGGGGGGGAATCAGCCCCAGCATTTT. It codes for CASSQGGGNQPQHF.

This sequence joins TRBV4-1 and TRBJ2-7; TRBD1 aligns across 11 bases. Germline V CDR1 and CDR2: MGHRA, YSYEKL. This CDR3 spans 17 amino acids. V lost 4 bases and J lost 3; bases outside the gene matches: 11. CDR3 nucleotide sequence: TGCGCCAGCAGCCGCTCCGGGACAGGGGGTCCCTTCTACGAGCAGTACGTC. Translating gives CASSRSGTGGPFYEQYV.

This clone was seen more than once but under ten times. The rearrangement links TRBV24-1 to TRBJ1-4; D perhaps matches TRBD1 (5 bases). With 2 bases removed from V and 8 bases from J, the gap between germline ends came to 14 bases. The V gene's germline CDR1 is KGHDR and CDR2 SFDVKD. CDR3 length: 15 residues. CDR3 sequence: CATSDSGGAGEKLFF. CDR3 nucleotide sequence: TGTGCCACCAGTGATTCGGGAGGGGCTGGGGAAAAACTGTTTTTT.

V usage is TRBV5-4 and J usage is TRBJ2-5; 9 bases map to TRBD2. V was pared by 0 bases and J by 5 bases, with 5 bases of the junction left unmatched. The CDR3 is made up of 15 amino acids. The germline CDR1 and CDR2 sequences are SGHNT and YYREEE (reference sequence). CDR3 DNA: TGTGCCAGCAGCTTGGCAATAGCGGGGGCGGAGACCCAGTACTTC. Its protein product is CASSLAIAGAETQYF.

The J gene is TRBJ1-6, the V gene TRBV7-3; D ambiguous. The CDR3 totals 13 residues. The V and J ends lost 2 bases and 7 bases respectively, with 6 bases between them. In germline, CDR1 is SGHTA, CDR2 FQGTGA. The CDR3 loop is CASSLEANSPLHF. DNA of the CDR3: TGTGCCAGCAGCTTAGAGGCAAATTCACCCCTCCACTTT.

The J gene is TRBJ2-1, the V gene TRBV5-1, with 8 bases matching TRBD2. The CDR3 is made up of 15 amino acids. The J segment lost 4 bases and the V segment lost 4 bases, leaving 7 bases of the junction unmatched. In germline, CDR1 is SGHRS, CDR2 YFSETQ. CDR3 in amino acids: CASSPAGVFYNEQFF. As DNA, the CDR3 is TGCGCCAGCAGCCCAGCGGGGGTGTTTTACAATGAGCAGTTCTTC.

J is TRBJ2-5 and V is TRBV28; D call uncertain. The CDR3 spans 14 residues. Germline V gene data show CDR1 as MDHEN and CDR2 as SYDVKM. V was pared by 5 bases and J by 3 bases, with 13 bases between. The CDR3 protein is CASSPPTREETQYF. The CDR3 nucleotides read TGTGCCAGCAGTCCCCCCACACGGGAAGAGACCCAGTACTTC.

This CDR3 reads CASSRNRGDTQYF. CDR3 sequence (DNA): TGTGCCAGCAGTAGGAACAGGGGAGATACGCAGTATTTT. V usage is TRBV6-5 and J usage is TRBJ2-3; 7 positions match TRBD1. V lost 5 bases and J lost 5; bases outside the gene matches: 4. This CDR3 has 13 amino acids. Looked up from germline, CDR1 is MNHEY and CDR2 is SVGAGI.

J is TRBJ1-2 and V is TRBV19; 8 positions agree with TRBD1. From germline, CDR1 is LNHDA and CDR2 SQIVND (reference sequence). V was pared by 8 bases and J by 8 bases, with 10 bases of the junction left unmatched. The CDR3 runs 13 residues. The CDR3 DNA sequence: TGTGCCAGTTTGGACAGGGTATTTGGGGGCTACACCTTC. Its translation: CASLDRVFGGYTF.

CDR3 sequence reads: CASSQEGLGGESPQHF. CDR3 coding DNA: TGCGCCAGCAGCCAAGAGGGCTTGGGGGGCGAGTCGCCCCAGCATTTT. This sequence joins TRBV4-1 and TRBJ1-5, with D maybe TRBD1 (6 bases). CDR1 is MGHRA, CDR2 YSYEKL, per germline. Trimming took 0 bases from V and 9 from J, leaving 18 bases between them. The CDR3 is 16 amino acids.